This is a list of T cell receptor beta chains from one sample in a study of Graves' ophthalmopathy and Graves' hyperthyroidism. TCRdb re-called the multiplex PCR reads with MiXCR, one entry per CDR3 protein. The sample includes 650,000 to 800,000 distinct CDR3 sequences, approximately 39% of them seen just once. The specimen was peripheral blood. The receptors shown here come from an adult man with Graves' ophthalmopathy. CDR3s include the opening cysteine and the closing phenylalanine or tryptophan. The D gene is left open where the match is weak. The size entry is marked missing in some rows and otherwise reads once, few, many or a size class.

cdr3_aa cdr3_nt v_call d_call clone_size j_call
CASSERGDVQPQHF TGTGCCAGCAGTGAACGAGGGGATGTTCAGCCCCAGCATTTT TRBV6-1 . many TRBJ1-5
CASAGGASETQYF TGTGCCAGCGCGGGAGGGGCGTCGGAGACCCAGTACTTC TRBV7-2 TRBD2 . TRBJ2-5
CASSYNRQGGNEKLFF TGCGCCAGCAGCTATAATCGACAGGGGGGAAATGAAAAACTGTTTTTT TRBV5-1 TRBD1 . TRBJ1-4
CGSSLAVYEQYF TGTGGCAGCAGCTTAGCTGTTTACGAGCAGTACTTC TRBV7-2 . . TRBJ2-7
CSVAAGRAYVLTF TGCAGCGTTGCGGCAGGGCGGGCCTACGTCCTGACTTTC TRBV29-1 . once TRBJ2-6
CASSKGQVPETQYF TGTGCCAGCAGCAAGGGCCAGGTCCCAGAGACCCAGTACTTC TRBV7-9 . many TRBJ2-5
CASSRRAPDEKLFF TGTGCCAGCAGCCGACGGGCACCGGATGAAAAACTGTTTTTT TRBV7-8 . many TRBJ1-4
CSVARGDSGNTIYF TGCAGCGTGGCCCGTGGCGACTCTGGAAACACCATATATTTT TRBV29-1 . many TRBJ1-3
CAIPTLGQGYGYTF TGTGCCATCCCTACCTTGGGACAGGGCTATGGCTACACCTTC TRBV2 TRBD1 many TRBJ1-2
CASSLGPAGDYGYTF TGTGCCAGCAGTTTGGGACCCGCAGGGGACTATGGCTACACCTTC TRBV12-3/TRBV12-4 . many TRBJ1-2
CASSSMGGLRNQPQHF TGTGCCAGCAGTTCGATGGGGGGCTTGCGCAATCAGCCCCAGCATTTT TRBV12-3/TRBV12-4 . many TRBJ1-5
CASSMLLVSQGYTF TGTGCCAGTAGTATGCTTTTGGTTAGCCAAGGCTACACCTTC TRBV19 . . TRBJ1-2
CASSLGGTGGDLYGYTF TGTGCCAGCAGCTTGGGAGGGACAGGGGGCGATCTCTATGGCTACACCTTC TRBV11-1 TRBD1 once TRBJ1-2
CSARGVPMNTEAFF TGCAGTGCAAGGGGTGTCCCCATGAACACTGAAGCTTTCTTT TRBV20-1 . many TRBJ1-1